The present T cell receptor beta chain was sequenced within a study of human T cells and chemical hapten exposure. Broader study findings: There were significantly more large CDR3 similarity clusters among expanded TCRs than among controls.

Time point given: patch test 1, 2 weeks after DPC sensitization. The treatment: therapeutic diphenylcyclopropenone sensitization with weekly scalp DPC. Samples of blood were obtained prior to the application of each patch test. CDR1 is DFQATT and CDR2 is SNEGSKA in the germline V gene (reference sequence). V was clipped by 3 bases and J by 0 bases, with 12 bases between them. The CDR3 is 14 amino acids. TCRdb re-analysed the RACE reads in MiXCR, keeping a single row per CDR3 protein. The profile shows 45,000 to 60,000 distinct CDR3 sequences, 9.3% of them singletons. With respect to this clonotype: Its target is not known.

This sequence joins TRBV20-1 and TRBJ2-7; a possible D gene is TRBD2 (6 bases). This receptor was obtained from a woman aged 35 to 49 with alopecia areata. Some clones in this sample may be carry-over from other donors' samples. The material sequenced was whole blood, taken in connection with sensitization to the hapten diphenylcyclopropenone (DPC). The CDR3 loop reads CSASEGGVSYEQYF. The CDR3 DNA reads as TGCAGTGCTAGCGAGGGAGGCGTCTCCTACGAGCAGTACTTC.